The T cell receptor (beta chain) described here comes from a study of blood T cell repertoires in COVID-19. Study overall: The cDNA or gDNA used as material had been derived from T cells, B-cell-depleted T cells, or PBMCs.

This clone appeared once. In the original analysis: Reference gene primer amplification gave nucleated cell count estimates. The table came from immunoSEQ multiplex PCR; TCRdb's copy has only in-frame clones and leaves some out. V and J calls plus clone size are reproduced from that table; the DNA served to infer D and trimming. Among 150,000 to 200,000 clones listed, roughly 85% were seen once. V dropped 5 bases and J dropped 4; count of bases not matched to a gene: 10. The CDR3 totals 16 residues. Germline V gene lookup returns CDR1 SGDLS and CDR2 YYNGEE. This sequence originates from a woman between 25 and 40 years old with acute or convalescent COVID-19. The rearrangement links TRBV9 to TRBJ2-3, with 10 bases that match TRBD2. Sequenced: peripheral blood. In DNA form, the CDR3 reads TGTGCCAGCAGTCCAGCGGGGGGGCCTGACGCAGATACGCAGTATTTT. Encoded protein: CASSPAGGPDADTQYF.